This record concerns one TCR beta chain sequence. Its antigen is unidentified. MiXCR, applied by TCRdb to the RT-PCR reads, yields one record per CDR3 protein. Among 630,000 or so distinct CDR3 sequences listed, roughly 14% were seen once. This specimen belongs to a study of response to subunit inactivated influenza vaccine. Study-level findings and limits: Authors proposed each seasonal influenza vaccination draws in few new T cells.

The CDR3 is 16 amino acids. Germline CDR1 is SGHDT and CDR2 is YYEEEE. The germline V and J ends were trimmed by 0 bases and 6 bases, with 16 bases remaining between them. This TCR was sampled from a man aged 45-65 years who received an inactivated influenza vaccine. J is TRBJ1-5 and V is TRBV5-6, with D possibly being TRBD1 (5 bases). This material consisted of PBMCs from blood, taken less than 13 days after vaccination. Here the CDR3 reads CASSLASWGEGQPQHF. The CDR3, as DNA: TGTGCCAGCAGCTTGGCCAGTTGGGGCGAAGGTCAGCCCCAGCATTTT. Full variable domain (remainder filled in from reference TRBV5-6 and TRBJ1-5): DAGVTQSPTHLIKTRGQQVTLRCSPKSGHDTVSWYQQALGQGPQFIFQYYEEEERQRGNFPDRFSGHQFPNYSSELNVNALLLGDSALYLCASSLASWGEGQPQHFGDGTRLSIL.